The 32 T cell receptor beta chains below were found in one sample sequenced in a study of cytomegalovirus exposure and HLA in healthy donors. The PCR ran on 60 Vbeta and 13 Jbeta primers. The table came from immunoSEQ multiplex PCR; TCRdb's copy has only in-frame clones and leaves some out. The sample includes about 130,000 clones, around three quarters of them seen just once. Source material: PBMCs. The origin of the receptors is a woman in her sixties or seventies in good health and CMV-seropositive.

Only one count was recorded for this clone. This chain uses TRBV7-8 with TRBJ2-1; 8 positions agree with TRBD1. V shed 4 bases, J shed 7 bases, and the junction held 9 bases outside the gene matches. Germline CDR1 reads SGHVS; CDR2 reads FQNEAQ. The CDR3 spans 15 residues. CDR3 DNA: TGTGCCAGCAGCTCAACAGGGGGATCATATAATGAGCAGTTCTTC. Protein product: CASSSTGGSYNEQFF.

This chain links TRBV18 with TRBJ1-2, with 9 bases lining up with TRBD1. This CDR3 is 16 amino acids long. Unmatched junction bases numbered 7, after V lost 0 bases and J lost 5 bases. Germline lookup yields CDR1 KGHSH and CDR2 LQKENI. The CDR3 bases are TGTGCCAGCTCACCACCGGGCACAGGGGGCGTGTATGGCTACACCTTC. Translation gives CASSPPGTGGVYGYTF.

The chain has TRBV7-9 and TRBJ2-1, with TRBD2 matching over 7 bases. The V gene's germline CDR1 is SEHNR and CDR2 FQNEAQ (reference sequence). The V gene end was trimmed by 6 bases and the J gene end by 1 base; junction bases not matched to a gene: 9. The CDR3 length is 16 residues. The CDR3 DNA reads TGTGCCAGCAGTCGTGGGAGCGGGACGTCCTACAATGAGCAGTTCTTC. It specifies CASSRGSGTSYNEQFF.

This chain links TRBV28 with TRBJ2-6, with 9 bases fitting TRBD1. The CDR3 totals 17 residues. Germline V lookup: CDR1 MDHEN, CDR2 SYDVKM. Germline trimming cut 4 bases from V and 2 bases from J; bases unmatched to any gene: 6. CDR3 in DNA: TGTGCCAGCAGTTCAACAGGGGGCGGAGCTGGGGCCAACGTCCTGACTTTC. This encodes CASSSTGGGAGANVLTF. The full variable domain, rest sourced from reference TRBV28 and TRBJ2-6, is DVKVTQSSRYLVKRTGEKVFLECVQDMDHENMFWYRQDPGLGLRLIYFSYDVKMKEKGDIPEGYSVSREKKERFSLILESASTNQTSMYLCASSSTGGGAGANVLTFGAGSRLTVL.

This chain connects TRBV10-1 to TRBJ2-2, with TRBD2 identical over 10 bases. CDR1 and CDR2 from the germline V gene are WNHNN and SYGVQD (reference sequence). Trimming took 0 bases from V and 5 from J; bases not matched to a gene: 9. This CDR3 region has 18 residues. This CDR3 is CASSESTSGTAWTGELFF. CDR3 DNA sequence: TGCGCCAGCAGTGAGTCTACTAGCGGGACCGCTTGGACCGGGGAGCTGTTTTTT.

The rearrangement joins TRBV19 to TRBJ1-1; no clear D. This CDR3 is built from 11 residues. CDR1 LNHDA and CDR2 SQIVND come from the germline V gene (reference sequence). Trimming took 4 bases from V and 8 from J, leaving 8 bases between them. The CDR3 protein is CASSNFGEAFF. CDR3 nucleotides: TGTGCCAGTAGTAACTTCGGGGAAGCTTTCTTT.

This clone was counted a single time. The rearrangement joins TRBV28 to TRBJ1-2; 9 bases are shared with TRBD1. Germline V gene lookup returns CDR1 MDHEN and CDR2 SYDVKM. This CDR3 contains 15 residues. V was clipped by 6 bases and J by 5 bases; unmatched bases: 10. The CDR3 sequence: CASSGDRAVTYGYTF. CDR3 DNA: TGTGCCAGCAGCGGGGACAGGGCCGTTACTTATGGCTACACCTTC.

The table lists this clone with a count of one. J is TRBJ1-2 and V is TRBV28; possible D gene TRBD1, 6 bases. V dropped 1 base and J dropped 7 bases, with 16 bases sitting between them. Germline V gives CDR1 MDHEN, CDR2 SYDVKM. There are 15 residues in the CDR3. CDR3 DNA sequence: TGTGCCAGCAGTTTATCGGGGGGGCACATAGGTGGCTACACCTTC. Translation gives CASSLSGGHIGGYTF.

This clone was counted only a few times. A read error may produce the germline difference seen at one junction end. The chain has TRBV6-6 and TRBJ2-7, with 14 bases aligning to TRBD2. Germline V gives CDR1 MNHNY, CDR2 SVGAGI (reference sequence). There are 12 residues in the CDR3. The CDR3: CAGRLAGGPLFF. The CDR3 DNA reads TGTGCCGGTAGACTAGCGGGAGGGCCGTTGTTCTTC.

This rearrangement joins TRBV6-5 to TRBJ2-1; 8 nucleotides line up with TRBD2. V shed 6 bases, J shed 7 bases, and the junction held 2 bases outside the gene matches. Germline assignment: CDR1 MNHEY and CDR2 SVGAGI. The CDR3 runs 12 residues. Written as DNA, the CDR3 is TGTGCCAGCAGCAGACTAGCGAATGAGCAGTTCTTC. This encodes CASSRLANEQFF.

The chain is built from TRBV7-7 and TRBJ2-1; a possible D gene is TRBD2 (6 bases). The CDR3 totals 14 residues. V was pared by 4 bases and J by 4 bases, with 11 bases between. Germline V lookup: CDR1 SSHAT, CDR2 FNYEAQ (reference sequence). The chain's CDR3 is CASSSAGLYNEQFF. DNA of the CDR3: TGTGCCAGCAGCTCCGCCGGACTATACAATGAGCAGTTCTTC. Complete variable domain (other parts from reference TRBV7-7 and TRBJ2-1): GAGVSQSPRYKVTKRGQDVTLRCDPISSHATLYWYQQALGQGPEFLTYFNYEAQPDKSGLPSDRFSAERPEGSISTLTIQRTEQRDSAMYRCASSSAGLYNEQFFGPGTRLTVL.

The CDR3: CASSTRAVGEKLFF. The CDR3, as DNA: TGTGCCAGCAGCACCAGGGCTGTAGGCGAAAAACTGTTTTTT. J is TRBJ1-4 and V is TRBV7-9; weak D call: TRBD1 (5 bases). The V gene lost 5 bases and the J gene lost 8 bases, with 15 bases spanning the gap. The CDR3 is made up of 14 amino acids. Germline CDR1 SEHNR, CDR2 FQNEAQ (reference sequence).

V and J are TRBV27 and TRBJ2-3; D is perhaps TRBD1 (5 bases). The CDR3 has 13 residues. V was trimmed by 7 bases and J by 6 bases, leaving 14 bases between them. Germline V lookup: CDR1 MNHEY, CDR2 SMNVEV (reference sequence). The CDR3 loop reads CASTLRAEDTQYF. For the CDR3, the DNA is TGTGCCAGCACCCTCAGGGCTGAGGATACGCAGTATTTT.

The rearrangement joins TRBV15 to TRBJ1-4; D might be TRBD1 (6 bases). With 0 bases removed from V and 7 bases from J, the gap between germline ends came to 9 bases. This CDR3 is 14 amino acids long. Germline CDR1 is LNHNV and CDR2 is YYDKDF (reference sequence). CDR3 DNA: TGTGCCACCAGCAGAGATCAGGGGAGTGAAAAACTGTTTTTT. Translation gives CATSRDQGSEKLFF.

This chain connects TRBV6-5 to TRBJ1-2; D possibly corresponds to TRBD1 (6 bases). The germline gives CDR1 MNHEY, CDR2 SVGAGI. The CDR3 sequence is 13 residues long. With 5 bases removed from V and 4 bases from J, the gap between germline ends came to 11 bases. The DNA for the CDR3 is TGTGCCAGCAGTACACAGGGCGGCTATGGCTACACCTTC. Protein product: CASSTQGGYGYTF.

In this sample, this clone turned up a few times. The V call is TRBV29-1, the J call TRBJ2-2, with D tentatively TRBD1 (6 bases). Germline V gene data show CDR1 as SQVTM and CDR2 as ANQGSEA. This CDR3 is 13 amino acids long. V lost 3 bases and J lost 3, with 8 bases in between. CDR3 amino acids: CSVDRGYTGELFF. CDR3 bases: TGCAGCGTTGACAGGGGCTACACCGGGGAGCTGTTTTTT.

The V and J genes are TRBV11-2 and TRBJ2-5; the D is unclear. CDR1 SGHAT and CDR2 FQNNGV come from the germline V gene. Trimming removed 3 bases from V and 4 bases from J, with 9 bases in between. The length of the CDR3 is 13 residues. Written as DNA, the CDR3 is TGTGCCAGCAGCTTGGCTGAACCAGAGACCCAGTACTTC. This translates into CASSLAEPETQYF.

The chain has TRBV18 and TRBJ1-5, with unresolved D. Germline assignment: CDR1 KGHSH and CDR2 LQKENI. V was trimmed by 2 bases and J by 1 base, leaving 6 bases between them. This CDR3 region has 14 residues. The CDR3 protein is CASSPIQSNQPQHF. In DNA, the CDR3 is TGTGCCAGCTCACCAATACAGAGCAATCAGCCCCAGCATTTT. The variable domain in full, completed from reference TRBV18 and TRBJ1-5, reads NAGVMQNPRHLVRRRGQEARLRCSPMKGHSHVYWYRQLPEEGLKFMVYLQKENIIDESGMPKERFSAEFPKEGPSILRIQQVVRGDSAAYFCASSPIQSNQPQHFGDGTRLSIL.

The CDR3 nucleotides are TGCGCCAGCAGCTTTACAGGGAACAATGAGCAGTTCTTC. It encodes CASSFTGNNEQFF. V is TRBV5-1 and J is TRBJ2-1, with TRBD1 as a possible D gene (6 bases). From germline, CDR1 is SGHRS and CDR2 YFSETQ. Deletions cut 2 bases from V and 5 bases from J, with 8 bases between. The CDR3 has 13 residues. The variable domain in full, completed from reference TRBV5-1 and TRBJ2-1, reads KAGVTQTPRYLIKTRGQQVTLSCSPISGHRSVSWYQQTPGQGLQFLFEYFSETQRNKGNFPGRFSGRQFSNSRSEMNVSTLELGDSALYLCASSFTGNNEQFFGPGTRLTVL.

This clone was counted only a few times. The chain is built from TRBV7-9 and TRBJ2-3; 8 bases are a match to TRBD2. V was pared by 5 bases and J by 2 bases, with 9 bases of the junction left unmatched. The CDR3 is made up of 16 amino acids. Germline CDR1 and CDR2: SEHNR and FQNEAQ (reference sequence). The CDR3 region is CASSPPGGINTDTQYF. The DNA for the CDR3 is TGTGCCAGCAGCCCCCCGGGGGGGATAAACACAGATACGCAGTATTTT.

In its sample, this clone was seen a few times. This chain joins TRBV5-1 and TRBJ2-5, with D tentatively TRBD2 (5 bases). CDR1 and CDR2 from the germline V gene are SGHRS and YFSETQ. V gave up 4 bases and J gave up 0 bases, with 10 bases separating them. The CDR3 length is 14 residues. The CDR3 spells CASSTYGNQETQYF. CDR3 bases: TGCGCCAGCAGCACTTACGGGAACCAAGAGACCCAGTACTTC.

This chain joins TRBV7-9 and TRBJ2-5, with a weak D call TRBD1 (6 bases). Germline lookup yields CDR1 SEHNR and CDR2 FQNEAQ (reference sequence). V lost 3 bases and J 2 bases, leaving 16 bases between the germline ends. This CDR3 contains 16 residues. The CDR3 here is CASSFFLDRSQETQYF. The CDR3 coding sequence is TGTGCCAGCAGCTTCTTCCTTGACAGGTCGCAAGAGACCCAGTACTTC.

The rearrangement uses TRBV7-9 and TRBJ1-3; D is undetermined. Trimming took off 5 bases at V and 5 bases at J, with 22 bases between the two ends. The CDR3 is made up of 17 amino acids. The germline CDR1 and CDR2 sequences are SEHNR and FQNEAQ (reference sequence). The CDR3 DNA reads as TGTGCCAGCAGCACCCTCCCCAGGCGACCAAACCGAAACACCATATATTTT. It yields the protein CASSTLPRRPNRNTIYF.

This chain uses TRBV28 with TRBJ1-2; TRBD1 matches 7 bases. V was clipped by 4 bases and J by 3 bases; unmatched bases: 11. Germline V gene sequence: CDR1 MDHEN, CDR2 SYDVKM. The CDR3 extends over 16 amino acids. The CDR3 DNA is TGTGCCAGCAGTTCGGGGGCGGCAGGGGGGTACTATGGCTACACCTTC. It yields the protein CASSSGAAGGYYGYTF.

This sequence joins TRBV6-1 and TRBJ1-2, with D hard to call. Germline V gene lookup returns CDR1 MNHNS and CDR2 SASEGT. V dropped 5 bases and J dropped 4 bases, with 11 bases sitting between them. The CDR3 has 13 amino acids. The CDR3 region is CASSIYSSYGYTF. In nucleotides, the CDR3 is TGTGCCAGCAGTATTTACAGTTCCTATGGCTACACCTTC.

The chain's CDR3 is CASSDTGNYGYTF. CDR3 sequence (DNA): TGTGCCAGCAGTGATACAGGGAACTATGGCTACACCTTC. The gene calls are TRBV28 and TRBJ1-2; D may be TRBD1 (6 bases). V lost 5 bases and J 2 bases, leaving 9 bases between the germline ends. The CDR3 has 13 amino acids. Germline-derived CDR1 and CDR2 are MDHEN and SYDVKM.

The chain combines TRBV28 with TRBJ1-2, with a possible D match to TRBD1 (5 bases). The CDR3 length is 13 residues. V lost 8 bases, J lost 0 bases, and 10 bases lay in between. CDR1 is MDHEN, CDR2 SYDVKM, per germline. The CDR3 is CASGADTNYGYTF. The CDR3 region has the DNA TGTGCCAGCGGGGCCGACACTAACTATGGCTACACCTTC.

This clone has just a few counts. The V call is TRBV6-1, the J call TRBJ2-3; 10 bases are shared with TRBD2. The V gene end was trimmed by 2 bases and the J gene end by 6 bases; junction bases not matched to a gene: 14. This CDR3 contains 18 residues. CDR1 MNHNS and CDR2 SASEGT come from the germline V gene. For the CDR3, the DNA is TGTGCCAGCAGTGAAATCGTCGGCCTAGCGGGAGTGGTCGATACGCAGTATTTT. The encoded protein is CASSEIVGLAGVVDTQYF.

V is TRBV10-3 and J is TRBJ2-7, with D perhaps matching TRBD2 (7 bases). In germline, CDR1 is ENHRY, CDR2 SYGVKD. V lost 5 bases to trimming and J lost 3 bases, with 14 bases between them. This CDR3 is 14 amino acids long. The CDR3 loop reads CAISPRGADYEQYF. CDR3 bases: TGTGCCATCAGTCCCCGGGGGGCAGACTACGAGCAGTACTTC.

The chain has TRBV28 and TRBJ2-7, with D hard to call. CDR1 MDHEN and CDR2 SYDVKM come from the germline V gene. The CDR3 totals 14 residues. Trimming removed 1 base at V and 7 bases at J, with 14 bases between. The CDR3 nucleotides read TGTGCCAGCAGTTTATCCCTTGAGATTAAAGAGCAGTACTTC. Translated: CASSLSLEIKEQYF.

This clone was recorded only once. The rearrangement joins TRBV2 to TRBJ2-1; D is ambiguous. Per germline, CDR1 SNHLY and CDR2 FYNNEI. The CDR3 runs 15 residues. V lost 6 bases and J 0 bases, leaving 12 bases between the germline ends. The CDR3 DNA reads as TGTGCCAGCAGCGTGGATGCTAGCTCCTACAATGAGCAGTTCTTC. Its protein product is CASSVDASSYNEQFF.

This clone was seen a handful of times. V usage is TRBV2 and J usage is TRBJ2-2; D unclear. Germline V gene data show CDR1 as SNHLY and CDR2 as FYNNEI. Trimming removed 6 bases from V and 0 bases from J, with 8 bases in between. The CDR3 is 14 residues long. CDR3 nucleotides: TGTGCCAGCAGGGGCATCGCGAACACCGGGGAGCTGTTTTTT. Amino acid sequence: CASRGIANTGELFF.